Here is one TCR beta chain with its context. The antigen is not known. Data came from immunoSEQ multiplex PCR; TCRdb stores just in-frame clones and leaves some out. The sample has 35,000 to 55,000 clones; approximately 82% are singletons. These data originate in a study of vaccination effects on CD4 cells after COVID-19. General study results and limits: Infection- and vaccine-induced clones contracted markedly late after vaccination.

The CDR3 contains 14 residues. V lost 4 bases and J lost 4; bases outside the gene matches: 6. Germline CDR1 SGHRS, CDR2 YFSETQ. The culture ran for about 10 days, and then CD4+ T cells were isolated. Confirmation by PCR established that the person had SARS-CoV-2 infection between March and December 2020. All study participants received two doses of BNT162b2 or mRNA-1273 vaccine. V usage is TRBV5-1 and J usage is TRBJ2-7; 9 nucleotides align to TRBD1. The receptor comes from a human donor who had a prior SARS-CoV-2 infection. This material consisted of CD4+ T cells from PBMCs cultured without peptide, taken after COVID-19 vaccination. The CDR3 DNA sequence: TGCGCCAGCAGCCTACCGGGACAGGGTTACGAGCAGTACTTC. This translates into CASSLPGQGYEQYF. Full variable domain (rest looked up from reference TRBV5-1 and TRBJ2-7): KAGVTQTPRYLIKTRGQQVTLSCSPISGHRSVSWYQQTPGQGLQFLFEYFSETQRNKGNFPGRFSGRQFSNSRSEMNVSTLELGDSALYLCASSLPGQGYEQYFGPGTRLTVT.